This T cell receptor (beta chain) originates from a study of cytomegalovirus exposure and HLA in healthy donors (dated 2017 in TCRdb). About the study as a whole: An earlier analysis of 587 of the donors reported roughly 300 Gb of sequence data and approximately 120 million unique TCR beta sequences obtained from 180 million or so T cells. About 300 gigabases of sequencing data and 70 million to 85 million unique TCR sequences were included in an early release covering roughly 600 HLA-typed donors. Among the approximately 400 genotyped donors, 75% to 90% belonged to the genetic ancestry cluster associated with self-reported Caucasian donors. The study was designed to test whether signatures of past pathogen exposure could be identified by cataloging public T cell receptors. The study profiled the T cell repertoires of some 610 subjects by immunosequencing and related them to cytomegalovirus serostatus. Besides the first cohort of roughly 640 subjects, a separate validation cohort made up of roughly 120 different subjects was used. To predict cytomegalovirus infection status, the study brought together high-throughput TCR immunosequencing, statistical association of individual TCRs with disease status, and machine learning. A later analysis re-examined previously published TCR beta repertoires from roughly 650 donors and added high-resolution HLA genotyping to investigate patterns of TCR occurrence. Rather than using new phenotypic data, the later analysis identified candidate immune exposures from TCR beta sequences and from how often those sequences occurred across donors. To decide whether each TCR beta V gene segment behaved as functional or pseudogenic, an earlier analysis of some 600 of the donors relied on high-throughput TCR beta sequencing. Alongside the repertoire data, information on donor age, sex, ethnicity and CMV serostatus was compiled. A later genetic analysis took genome-wide SNP genotypes for about 60% of the roughly 670 donors and used that subset as a discovery cohort. All discovery cohort repertoires had been generated on a single sequencing platform. Class I and class II HLA loci were covered by the typing at four-digit resolution. Typing coverage varied by locus: roughly 629-640 donors for A, B, C, DRB1 and DQB1; roughly 510 for DQA1; more than 600 for DPA1; approximately 450 for DPB1. Because of strong linkage in the cohort, roughly five DR-DQ haplotypes were treated as single units for association and clustering. Across under 500 genotyped donors of the cohort, an average of approximately 240,000 unique TCR beta nucleotide sequences per donor were sequenced, and 15% to 20% of those sequences were non-productive.

Comments on this clone: The specificity of this receptor is unknown. Base qualities are missing; no much larger clone stands one base away.

The investigation overall reported the following: In a later genetic analysis, fewer N-insertions in productive TCRs were reported among donors in an Asian-associated ancestry cluster than the approximately 710-donor mean. According to a later analysis, TCR association rates differed among HLA loci, with DRB1 alleles showing the most associated TCRs and HLA-C alleles showing the fewest. Because counts were too low, under 20 rarely observed V segments, including chromosome 9 orphons, were left out of the earlier analysis of approximately 500 of the donors. The classifier was reported to diagnose cytomegalovirus status with high specificity and sensitivity in both the original and validation cohorts. A later analysis reported that several top co-occurrence clusters appeared linked to parvovirus B19, influenza, CMV and Epstein-Barr virus. V-gene and J-gene trimming of TCR beta chains was associated with a missense DCLRE1C variant in a later genetic analysis, and the association was replicated in an independent cohort. Because HLA typing was unavailable for some donors at each locus, only the typed subset was used in association tests. Most CMV-associated TCR beta chains appeared to be HLA-restricted in a later analysis, and the HLA associations seemed to be driven largely by CMV exposure. In vitro tests confirmed that a few of the cytomegalovirus-associated TCR beta chains recognize cytomegalovirus antigens. Some IMGT-functional V segments, including TRBV6-2 and TRBV6-3, could not be told apart with the 87-base-pair reads, so those segments were excluded. Most TCR sequences were observed very rarely across donors, whereas some public TCRs were present in many individuals. A later analysis associated approximately 17,000 TCR beta sequences with specific HLA alleles at a false discovery rate of 0.05. Linkage disequilibrium might explain the correlated functional status among segregating V segments, but an unknown experimental factor could not be ruled out. CMV serostatus was the only immune exposure information available for the cohort. A further reported finding was that TCR beta sequences accurately predicted the HLA-A and HLA-B alleles for most subjects in the first cohort. Compared with equally common non-associated chains, HLA-associated TCR beta chains in a later analysis were more clonally expanded and had lower generation probabilities. Roughly uniform sequencing depth across donors was assumed in presence/absence analyses, although this assumption may not hold. According to the authors, the approach could potentially be generalized to other disease states and immunological phenotypes. Only TCR beta chains were sequenced in this cohort, and the absence of alpha or paired-chain data limited detectable features. The study listed 150 to 200 TCR beta chains as associated with cytomegalovirus. Assigning TCR associations to individual alleles was difficult when HLA alleles, especially DR and DQ, strongly co-occurred. A group of highly shared sequence variants was considered likely to be a technical artifact of the sequencing pipeline. In an earlier analysis of over 550 of the donors, most TCR beta V segments were observed in productive rearrangements about 90% or about 30% of the time, broadly matching IMGT annotations.

From its cysteine to its phenylalanine, the CDR3 spans 15 amino acids. Only the CDR3 DNA is retained, 45 bases long and in frame from the first base. Unmatched junction bases come to 8, with V trimmed by 6 bases and J by 3 bases. For CDR1 and CDR2, the germline V gene (reference sequence) lists LNHDA and SQIVND. Receptor amplification or capture employed the immunoSEQ multiplex PCR assay. For the multiplex PCR, a mixture combining 60 forward primers for TCR Vbeta segments and 13 reverse primers for TCR Jbeta segments was used. Amplification of the CDR3 region of rearranged TCR beta genes was performed with a multiplex PCR assay on genomic DNA. The amplified TCR beta libraries were sequenced on the Illumina HiSeq System as 87-base-pair reads. In the paper's pipeline: Across the 700 or so repertoires, a later analysis counted roughly 84 million unique TCR beta chains, roughly 11 million of which were shared by at least two donors. Raw reads were error-corrected and collapsed into unique sequences by a nearest-neighbor algorithm in which closely related sequences were merged to remove PCR and sequencing errors. Alignment of CDR3 sequences to IMGT reference sequences was used to assign V, D and J gene segments. For a sequence to be retained, a match of at least six nucleotides was required to both a V gene segment and a J gene segment. A rearrangement counted as productive if the CDR3 had no stop codons and remained in frame with V and J, and every other rearrangement counted as non-productive. CDR3 was defined by IMGT convention, running from the second conserved V-encoded cysteine to the conserved J-encoded phenylalanine. The earlier analysis of 500 to 650 of the donors excluded any sequence lacking an unambiguous match to a single V gene segment. In an earlier analysis of 587 of the donors, V segments were called functional above 56.7% productive rearrangements and were called segregating when the between-donor standard deviation exceeded 5%. A statistical classification framework was developed to diagnose cytomegalovirus status using the catalog of TCR beta chain sequences. In a later analysis, V and J genes were assigned by comparing TCR nucleotide sequences against IMGT/GENE-DB human TR gene sequences. Using the TCRdist pipeline, a later analysis assigned CDR3 sequences along with most-parsimonious VDJ recombination scenarios. In a later analysis, every TCR beta chain was defined by the combination of its CDR3 amino acid sequence and its V-gene family, and reads without a unique V-gene family were dropped. As a way to deal with suspected cross-contamination and a sequencing artifact, a later analysis dropped hundreds of nucleotide sequences that were highly shared and had low generation probability. For each public chain, a later analysis derived a clonal expansion index from normalized ranks of inferred template counts within each repertoire. In a later analysis, generation probabilities were computed with a VDJ recombination model fitted to out-of-frame rearrangements, and the resulting probabilities were checked against IGoR. In a later analysis, TCR-TCR, TCR-HLA and TCR-CMV co-occurrence was scored with hypergeometric tests, and a repertoire-size bias correction was applied to TCR pairs. In a later analysis, false discovery rates were estimated by permuting HLA or CMV assignments 20 times. In a later analysis, co-occurring TCRs were grouped using DBSCAN, and TCRdist sequence similarity was added for clustering within HLA-allele-positive subsets. For co-occurrence clustering, repertoires with fewer than 30,000 or more than 120,000 public chains were excluded, along with four to six repertoires with anomalous nucleotide sharing. TCRdb mirrors the immuneACCESS table, restricted to in-frame sequences. Some clones are absent from its copies; in checked studies, under half trace to an unresolved V gene, and the reason for the others is unknown. The V and J calls and clone size were taken over from that table, and D and trimming were inferred from the DNA. Here the sample has about 100,000 clones; roughly 82% occur a single time. Together, the top ten hold 3.5% to 5% of the sample.

In total, 666 healthy bone marrow donors made up the cohort. At the time of sampling, all cohort members were nominally healthy, though unrecorded immune exposures were likely present. The donor tested CMV seronegative and was one of the 352 seronegative cohort members. Each donor provided a peripheral blood sample, and peripheral blood mononuclear cells were used for TCR beta sequencing. Genomic DNA was extracted from the blood cell samples with the Qiagen DNeasy Blood Extraction Kit. This TCR derives from a male donor in good health and CMV-seronegative. The rearrangement combines TRBV19 with TRBJ1-2, and TRBD1 aligns with 9 junction nucleotides. The sequenced sample was PBMCs. The CDR3 here reads CASSSTGGVYYGYTF. The DNA sequence follows: TGTGCCAGTAGCTCAACAGGGGGCGTCTACTATGGCTACACCTTC.